These 23 T cell receptor beta chains originate from one sample sequenced in a study of T cell repertoires in cytomegalovirus infection. TCRdb re-analysed the reads in MiXCR, keeping a single row per CDR3 protein. The sample holds roughly 920,000 distinct CDR3 sequences, around 30% seen once. Their antigen targets remain unknown. Sequenced here: cultured CD8+ T cells from PBMCs, sampled from culture after CMV antigen stimulation. Source of these receptors: a human donor in good health (CMV status not recorded). Some clones in this sample may be carry-over from other donors' samples.

The J gene is TRBJ2-1, the V gene TRBV27; D may be TRBD1 or TRBD2 (6 bases each). Trimming removed 2 bases at V and 0 bases at J, with 11 bases between. Per germline, CDR1 MNHEY and CDR2 SMNVEV (reference sequence). The CDR3 sequence is 16 residues long. The CDR3 protein is CASSLGWGASYNEQFF. In nucleotides, the CDR3 is TGTGCCAGCAGTTTAGGCTGGGGGGCCTCCTACAATGAGCAGTTCTTC.

This clonotype has more than one count but fewer than ten. V and J are TRBV10-3 and TRBJ2-3, with 16 bases aligning to TRBD2. Germline assignment: CDR1 ENHRY and CDR2 SYGVKD. The CDR3 extends over 20 amino acids. V dropped 6 bases and J dropped 2; count of bases not matched to a gene: 14. CDR3 sequence (DNA): TGTGCCATCAGATCCCTAGTGGGACTAGCGGGGGGGCGCGTCACAGATACGCAGTATTTT. The encoded protein is CAIRSLVGLAGGRVTDTQYF.

In this sample, this clonotype turned up a few times. The rearrangement links TRBV15 to TRBJ2-6; D is undetermined. The ends were cut back, 7 bases at V and 0 bases at J, with 19 bases in the middle. This CDR3 region has 18 residues. Germline V CDR1 and CDR2: LNHNV, YYDKDF (reference sequence). The CDR3 reads CATTTSQLLSSGANVLTF. The CDR3 bases are TGTGCCACCACCACCTCCCAGCTCCTCTCCTCTGGGGCCAACGTCCTGACTTTC. Looking up the rest from reference TRBV15 and TRBJ2-6 gives the full variable domain: DAMVIQNPRYQVTQFGKPVTLSCSQTLNHNVMYWYQQKSSQAPKLLFHYYDKDFNNEADTPDNFQSRRPNTSFCFLDIRSPGLGDTAMYLCATTTSQLLSSGANVLTFGAGSRLTVL.

The chain combines TRBV4-1 with TRBJ1-1, with 12 bases lining up with TRBD1. The CDR3 loop spans 18 amino acids. V gave up 4 bases and J gave up 1 base; unmatched junction bases: 10. Germline V gene lookup returns CDR1 MGHRA and CDR2 YSYEKL. The CDR3 sequence: CASSPAAGTGGSNTEAFF. CDR3 coding DNA: TGCGCCAGCAGCCCGGCGGCCGGGACAGGGGGCTCGAACACTGAAGCTTTCTTT.

This clonotype was counted a few times. The chain links TRBV4-3 to TRBJ1-6; no definite D call. V was clipped by 0 bases and J by 6 bases, with 9 bases between them. Looked up from germline, CDR1 is LGHNA and CDR2 is YSLEER. The length of the CDR3 is 15 residues. Written as DNA, the CDR3 is TGCGCCAGCAGCCAAGATCAAGCGCTTAATTCACCCCTCCACTTT. As protein: CASSQDQALNSPLHF.

The chain has TRBV10-3 and TRBJ1-2, with unresolved D. In germline, CDR1 is ENHRY, CDR2 SYGVKD. V was shortened by 0 bases and J by 4 bases, with 12 bases between the two germline ends. The CDR3 length is 15 residues. The CDR3 here is CAISESAGWGYGYTF. CDR3 DNA: TGTGCCATCAGTGAGTCAGCCGGCTGGGGCTATGGCTACACCTTC.

This clonotype turned up a few times. This rearrangement joins TRBV27 to TRBJ2-5; D is perhaps TRBD2 (6 bases). The ends were cut back, 8 bases at V and 1 base at J, with 11 bases in the middle. Germline values: CDR1 MNHEY, CDR2 SMNVEV (reference sequence). CDR3 size: 13 residues. The CDR3 sequence is CASGGFGQETQYF. CDR3 bases: TGTGCCAGCGGGGGGTTCGGCCAAGAGACCCAGTACTTC.

This clonotype was found a few times. The chain carries TRBV6-5 and TRBJ2-5; D gene ambiguous. CDR1 and CDR2 from the germline V gene are MNHEY and SVGAGI. The CDR3 totals 11 residues. Trimming took 7 bases from V and 7 from J, leaving 10 bases between them. CDR3: CASTHHGTQYF. For the CDR3, the DNA is TGTGCCAGCACCCACCACGGGACCCAGTACTTC.

The chain joins TRBV7-9 to TRBJ2-7; no clear D gene. Germline V gene data show CDR1 as SEHNR and CDR2 as FQNEAQ (reference sequence). This CDR3 contains 13 residues. Trimming shortened V by 2 bases and J by 3 bases, and 8 bases separated the two germline ends. In nucleotides, the CDR3 is TGTGCCAGCAGCTTAAGTGGAGTCTACGAGCAGTACGTC. This sequence encodes CASSLSGVYEQYV.

This clonotype was seen a handful of times. The chain uses TRBV9 and TRBJ2-4, with D possibly being TRBD1 (7 bases). The V end lost 4 bases, the J end lost 4 bases, and 9 bases lay between the germline ends. This CDR3 region has 13 residues. In germline, CDR1 is SGDLS, CDR2 YYNGEE. CDR3 coding DNA: TGTGCCAGCAGCCCAGGGGGGAAAAACATTCAGTACTTC. It specifies CASSPGGKNIQYF.

This clonotype was counted between two and nine times. V usage is TRBV5-6 and J usage is TRBJ2-7, with D possibly TRBD2 on 6 matching bases. The V and J ends lost 5 bases and 3 bases respectively, with 21 bases between them. Germline V gene sequence: CDR1 SGHDT, CDR2 YYEEEE. CDR3 length: 16 amino acids. The CDR3 loop is CASRLPFSNGGYEQYF. CDR3 coding DNA: TGTGCCAGCAGACTACCTTTTTCTAACGGGGGCTACGAGCAGTACTTC.

This clonotype was seen more than once but under ten times. V is TRBV12-3 or TRBV12-4 and J is TRBJ1-5; 7 bases match TRBD1. The CDR3 runs 18 residues. The trim removed 5 bases at V and 7 bases at J, leaving 20 bases unmatched. CDR3 DNA: TGTGCCAGCAGTCCTGACAGGGAAAGGCCTCGATTGACCCAGCCCCAGCATTTT. The encoded protein is CASSPDRERPRLTQPQHF.

The rearrangement uses TRBV25-1 and TRBJ1-2; 11 nucleotides align to TRBD1. Germline V gene sequence: CDR1 MGHDK, CDR2 SYGVNS. V was pared by 5 bases and J by 6 bases, with 5 bases of the junction left unmatched. The CDR3 runs 14 residues. CDR3 DNA sequence: TGTGCCAGCAGTATTGGACAGGGGGCAAATGGCTACACCTTC. Translating it yields CASSIGQGANGYTF.

Ten or more counts support this clonotype. The gene calls are TRBV24-1 and TRBJ2-1; D may be TRBD1 (5 bases). This CDR3 is built from 12 residues. Germline V gene sequence: CDR1 KGHDR, CDR2 SFDVKD. Deletions cut 2 bases from V and 10 bases from J, with 8 bases between. Here the CDR3 DNA reads TGTGCCACCAGTGATTGGGCAGGGGAGCAGTTCTTC. Translated, it gives CATSDWAGEQFF.

The J gene is TRBJ2-3, the V gene TRBV9, with 9 bases fitting TRBD2. Germline loops: CDR1 SGDLS, CDR2 YYNGEE. The CDR3 contains 17 residues. Trimming cost V 5 bases and J 2 bases; bases outside gene matches: 12. CDR3 bases: TGTGCCAGCAGTGATGGCCGTTCTAGCGGGGTCACAGATACGCAGTATTTT. Translating gives CASSDGRSSGVTDTQYF.

The rearrangement uses TRBV6-8 and TRBJ1-3; weak D call: TRBD1 (6 bases). In germline, CDR1 is MNHGY, CDR2 SAAAGT. Trimming removed 5 bases at V and 8 bases at J, with 16 bases between. This CDR3 comprises 14 residues. CDR3 protein: CASSLTGSEDTIYF. For the CDR3, the DNA is TGTGCCAGCAGTCTTACAGGGTCTGAGGACACCATATATTTT.

This clonotype was counted between two and nine times. The CDR3 nucleotides are TGTGCCAGCAGTATCGACAGGGATTGGTACGAGCAGTACTTC. Amino acids: CASSIDRDWYEQYF. V gene TRBV6-2 or TRBV6-3 combines with J gene TRBJ2-7; 7 bases line up with TRBD1. Unmatched junction bases numbered 8, after V lost 5 bases and J lost 4 bases. The CDR3 length is 14 residues. Germline V gene data show CDR1 as MNHEY and CDR2 as SVGEGT.

J is TRBJ1-1 and V is TRBV12-3 or TRBV12-4, with TRBD1 as a possible D gene (5 bases). This CDR3 region has 15 residues. Trimming stripped 3 bases from V and 6 bases from J, with 17 bases between. CDR3 DNA: TGTGCCAGCAGTTTCACAGGTCCAGGAGTCGCTGAAGCTTTCTTT. It specifies CASSFTGPGVAEAFF.

This clonotype showed up just a few times. The J gene is TRBJ1-5, the V gene TRBV25-1, with TRBD1 matching over 7 bases. The CDR3 length is 15 residues. Per the germline V gene, CDR1 is MGHDK and CDR2 is SYGVNS. Unmatched junction bases numbered 8, after V lost 9 bases and J lost 0 bases. The CDR3 loop is CASSAGTASNQPQHF. As DNA, the CDR3 is TGTGCCAGTTCAGCCGGGACAGCTAGCAATCAGCCCCAGCATTTT.

The gene calls are TRBV27 and TRBJ2-5, with a possible D match to TRBD2 (5 bases). The CDR3 contains 17 residues. The germline V gene encodes CDR1 MNHEY and CDR2 SMNVEV (reference sequence). Deletions cut 5 bases from V and 4 bases from J, with 23 bases between. The CDR3 is CASSRRRGGFFPETQYF. In DNA, the CDR3 is TGTGCCAGCAGTAGGAGAAGAGGAGGTTTTTTCCCAGAGACCCAGTACTTC.

The J gene is TRBJ2-3, the V gene TRBV7-6; 7 nucleotides agree with TRBD1. CDR3 length equals 16 residues. Germline V gives CDR1 SGHVS, CDR2 FNYEAQ. V lost 4 bases to trimming and J lost 2 bases; unmatched junction nucleotides: 9. For the CDR3, the DNA is TGTGCCAGCAGCTCCCCGGGACAGACCGTCACAGATACGCAGTATTTT. Protein: CASSSPGQTVTDTQYF.

This clonotype was counted between two and nine times. The chain joins TRBV7-9 to TRBJ1-6, with D tentatively TRBD1 (5 bases). V lost 3 bases and J 7 bases, leaving 7 bases between the germline ends. CDR1 is SEHNR, CDR2 FQNEAQ, per germline (reference sequence). The CDR3 is 13 amino acids. CDR3 sequence: CASSLDKNSPLHF. As DNA, the CDR3 is TGTGCCAGCAGCTTGGACAAAAATTCACCCCTCCACTTT.

The gene calls are TRBV19 and TRBJ1-2; the D is unclear. Germline V gives CDR1 LNHDA, CDR2 SQIVND (reference sequence). Trimming took 1 base from V and 2 from J, leaving 8 bases between them. The CDR3 has 14 amino acids. CDR3 nucleotides: TGTGCCAGTAGTATAGGACCGCCAAACTATGGCTACACCTTC. Amino acids: CASSIGPPNYGYTF.